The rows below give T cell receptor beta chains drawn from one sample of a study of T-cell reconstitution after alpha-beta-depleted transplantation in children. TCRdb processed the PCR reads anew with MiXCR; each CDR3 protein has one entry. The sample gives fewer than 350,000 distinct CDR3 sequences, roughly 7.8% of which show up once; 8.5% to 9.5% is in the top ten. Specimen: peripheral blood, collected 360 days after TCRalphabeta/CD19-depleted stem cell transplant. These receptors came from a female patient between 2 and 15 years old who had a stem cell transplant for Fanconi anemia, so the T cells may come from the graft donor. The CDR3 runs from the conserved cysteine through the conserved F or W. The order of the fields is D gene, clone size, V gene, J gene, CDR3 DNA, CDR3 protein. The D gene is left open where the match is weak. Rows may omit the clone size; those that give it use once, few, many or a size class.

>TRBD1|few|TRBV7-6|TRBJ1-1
TGTGCCAGCAGCCCAGTCCCGGGACAGGGAATGAACACTGAAGCTTTCTTT
CASSPVPGQGMNTEAFF
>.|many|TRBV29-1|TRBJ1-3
TGCAGCGTCAGGGGACGGTGGAACAAGACCATATATTTT
CSVRGRWNKTIYF
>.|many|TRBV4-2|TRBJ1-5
TGTGCCAGCAGCCAAGAGGTTCAGGGTTCTCAGCCCCAGCATTTT
CASSQEVQGSQPQHF
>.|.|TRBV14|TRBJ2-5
TGTGCCAGCAGCCAAGATCACAGGGTAGAGACCCAGTACTTC
CASSQDHRVETQYF
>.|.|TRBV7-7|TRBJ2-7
TGTGCCAGCAGCTTAATCAGGGAACTCTCCTACGAGCAGTACTTC
CASSLIRELSYEQYF
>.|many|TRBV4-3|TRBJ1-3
TGCGCCAGCAGCCAAGATCGCGGACAGGGAAACACCATATATTTT
CASSQDRGQGNTIYF
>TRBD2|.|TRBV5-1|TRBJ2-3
TGCGCCAGCAGCTCGACTAGCGGGAGGACAGATACGCAGTATTTT
CASSSTSGRTDTQYF
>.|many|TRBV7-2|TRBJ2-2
TGTGCCAGCAGCTTTGATTCTGGAACCGGGGAGCTGTTTTTT
CASSFDSGTGELFF
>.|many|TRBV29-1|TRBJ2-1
TGCAGCGTTGGGTTGGGGGTGGATGAGCAGTTCTTC
CSVGLGVDEQFF
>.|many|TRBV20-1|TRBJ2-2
TGCAGTGCTAGGGTTCAGGGTGGAAATTTAGGGGAGCTGTTTTTT
CSARVQGGNLGELFF
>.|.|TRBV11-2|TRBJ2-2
TGTGCCAGCAGCACATCCGGGAGTAGCGGGGAGCTGTTTTTT
CASSTSGSSGELFF
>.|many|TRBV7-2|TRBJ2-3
TGTGCCAGCAGCTTAGGGAGGGACAGAACGCAGTATTTT
CASSLGRDRTQYF
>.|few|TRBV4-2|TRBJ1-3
TGTGCCAGCAGCCAATCTCGGGGGTCTGGAAACACCATATATTTT
CASSQSRGSGNTIYF
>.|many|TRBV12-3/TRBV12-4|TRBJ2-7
TGTGCCAGCAGTTTATTAGGGGGCTCCTACGAGCAGTACTTC
CASSLLGGSYEQYF
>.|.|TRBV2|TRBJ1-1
TGTGCCAGCACAGGGGAGGTGAACACTGAAGCTTTCTTT
CASTGEVNTEAFF
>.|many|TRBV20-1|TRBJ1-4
TGCAGTGCTAGAGGTGTGGGGGGCTCTAATGAAAAACTGTTTTTT
CSARGVGGSNEKLFF
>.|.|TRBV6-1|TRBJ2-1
TGTGCCAGCAGTGAAGCTGGCGGGTTCCTAGCGCAGTTCTTC
CASSEAGGFLAQFF
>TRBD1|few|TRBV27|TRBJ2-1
TGTGCCAGCAGTTTAGGACAGGGGTATGTTGAGCAGTTCTTC
CASSLGQGYVEQFF
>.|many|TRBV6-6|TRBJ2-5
TGTGCCAGCAGTTACTCGATAGAAGAGACCCAGTACTTC
CASSYSIEETQYF
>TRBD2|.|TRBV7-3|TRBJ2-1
TGTGCCAGCAGCTCGGCCGGTAGCGGGAGGGACGGTGAGCAGTTCTTC
CASSSAGSGRDGEQFF
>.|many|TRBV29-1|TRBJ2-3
TGCAGCGTTGAGACCGTCACAGATACGCAGTATTTT
CSVETVTDTQYF
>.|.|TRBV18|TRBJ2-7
TGTGCCAGCTCACCCCACTCCGGGGGAAACAACGAGCAGTACTTC
CASSPHSGGNNEQYF
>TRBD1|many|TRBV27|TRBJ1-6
TGTGCCAGCAGTCCCCACAGGGGTATAGGACCCCTCCACTTT
CASSPHRGIGPLHF
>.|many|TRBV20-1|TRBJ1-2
TGCAGTGCTAGGGCCCGGCTATTGAACTATGGCTACACCTTC
CSARARLLNYGYTF
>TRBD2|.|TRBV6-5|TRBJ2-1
TGTGCCAGCAGTTGGGTAATTGAGCGGGGATTAGGTGATGAGCAGTTCTTC
CASSWVIERGLGDEQFF
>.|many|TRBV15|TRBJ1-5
TGTGCCACCAGTAAGACCAGGAGGAATCAGCCCCAGCATTTT
CATSKTRRNQPQHF
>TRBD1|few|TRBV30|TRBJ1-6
TGTGCCTGGAGTGGGACAGGCAGTACGAGTTATTCACCCCTCCACTTT
CAWSGTGSTSYSPLHF
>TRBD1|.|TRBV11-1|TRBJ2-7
TGTGCCAGCAGCCAGCGCCCCGGACAGGGGGCTTATTGGTACGAGCAGTACTTC
CASSQRPGQGAYWYEQYF
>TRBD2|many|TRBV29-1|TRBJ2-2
TGCAGCGCCGGCGGGGGTTGGGACACCGGGGAGCTGTTTTTT
CSAGGGWDTGELFF
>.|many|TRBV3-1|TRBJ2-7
TGTGCCAGCAGCCAAGGACCAGCGCTCTACGAGCAGTACTTC
CASSQGPALYEQYF
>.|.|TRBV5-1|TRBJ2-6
TGCGCCAGCAGCTTGCTCCGGTCTGGGGCCAACGTCCTGACTTTC
CASSLLRSGANVLTF
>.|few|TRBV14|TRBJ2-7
TGTGCCAGCAGCCAAGATCTCATCTACGAGCAGTACTTC
CASSQDLIYEQYF
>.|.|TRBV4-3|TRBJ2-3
TGCGCCAGCAGCCAAACCGGGACGGCTCAAATGGGCACGCAGTATTTT
CASSQTGTAQMGTQYF
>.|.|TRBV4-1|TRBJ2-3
TGCGCCAGCAGCCAAGACCCCTTGGGTCTTACAGATACGCAGTATTTT
CASSQDPLGLTDTQYF
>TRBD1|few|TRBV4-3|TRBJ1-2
TGCGCCAGCAGCCAAGTTTCGGGACAGCCTCCCTATGGCTACACCTTC
CASSQVSGQPPYGYTF
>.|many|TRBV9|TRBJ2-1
TGTGCCAGCAGCGTTAGGACAGACAATGAGCAGTTCTTC
CASSVRTDNEQFF
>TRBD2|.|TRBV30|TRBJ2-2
TGTGCCTGGCGGAAGAGCGGGGGGCGGACCGGGGAGCTGTTTTTT
CAWRKSGGRTGELFF
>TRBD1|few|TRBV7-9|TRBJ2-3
TGTGCCAGCAGCTTAGATCCAGGGGGTACAGATACGCAGTATTTT
CASSLDPGGTDTQYF